A selection of T cell receptor beta chains follows, all from one sample in a study of cytomegalovirus exposure and HLA in healthy donors. Clones were sequenced by immunoSEQ multiplex PCR, and TCRdb holds only the in-frame ones, with some missing. This sample contains approximately 68,000 clones. Input material: PBMCs. These receptors were obtained from a female donor in good health and CMV-seropositive. Both conserved end residues are part of each CDR3. A D gene is named only where the DNA matches it firmly.

CDR3 protein,CDR3 DNA,V gene,D gene,J gene
CASSLVSETGYEQYF,TGTGCCAGCAGCTTAGTATCCGAGACAGGCTACGAGCAGTACTTC,TRBV11-2,.,TRBJ2-7
CASSLQGGATEAFF,TGTGCCAGTAGTCTTCAAGGGGGTGCCACTGAAGCTTTCTTT,TRBV19,.,TRBJ1-1
CASSLRYRNEAFF,TGTGCCAGCAGTTTAAGGTACAGGAATGAAGCTTTCTTT,TRBV27,.,TRBJ1-1
CAWSQGSGNTIYF,TGTGCCTGGAGTCAGGGGTCTGGAAACACCATATATTTT,TRBV30,.,TRBJ1-3
CASSLWGTGDTEAFF,TGTGCCAGCAGCTTGTGGGGAACAGGGGATACTGAAGCTTTCTTT,TRBV5-4,TRBD1,TRBJ1-1
CASFPGASGSSYEQYF,TGTGCCAGCTTCCCGGGGGCTAGCGGGAGCTCCTACGAGCAGTACTTC,TRBV7-2,TRBD2,TRBJ2-7
CAIGDPNSPLHF,TGTGCCATTGGAGACCCTAATTCACCCCTCCACTTT,TRBV7-6,.,TRBJ1-6
CASSRSSSYNSPLHF,TGTGCCAGCAGCCGTTCTAGCTCCTATAATTCACCCCTCCACTTT,TRBV9,.,TRBJ1-6
CASSKPGLAETYTQYF,TGCGCCAGCAGCAAACCCGGACTAGCGGAGACCTATACGCAGTATTTT,TRBV4-1,TRBD2,TRBJ2-3
CASRSGTPGLAGGEQFF,TGTGCCAGCAGATCAGGGACCCCTGGACTAGCGGGAGGTGAGCAGTTCTTC,TRBV7-6,TRBD2,TRBJ2-1
CASSPPDRRSYEQYF,TGTGCCAGCAGCCCCCCGGACAGACGTTCCTACGAGCAGTACTTC,TRBV7-9,.,TRBJ2-7
CASSLSGTSGSYEQYF,TGTGCCAGCAGTTTATCGGGGACTAGCGGGTCCTACGAGCAGTACTTC,TRBV27,TRBD2,TRBJ2-7
CASRRTGGGYNSPLHF,TGTGCCAGCAGGCGAACAGGGGGAGGATATAATTCACCCCTCCACTTT,TRBV13,TRBD1,TRBJ1-6
CASRDRDNYEQYF,TGTGCCAGCAGGGACCGGGACAATTACGAGCAGTACTTC,TRBV28,.,TRBJ2-7
CASSQGDRVGTEAFF,TGTGCCAGCAGCCAAGGGGACAGGGTGGGCACTGAAGCTTTCTTT,TRBV11-2,TRBD1,TRBJ1-1
CASSPLIQLAGKPTDLNSYEQYF,TGTGCCAGCTCACCCCTCATCCAATTAGCGGGAAAGCCCACAGATCTAAACTCCTACGAGCAGTACTTC,TRBV18,TRBD2,TRBJ2-7
CASTQGDSSQPQHF,TGTGCCAGTACCCAAGGGGATTCAAGTCAGCCCCAGCATTTT,TRBV19,.,TRBJ1-5
CASRPTGNPYEQYF,TGTGCCAGCCGCCCGACAGGGAATCCCTACGAGCAGTACTTC,TRBV6-5,TRBD1,TRBJ2-7
CASSQDGSGRAADEQFF,TGCGCCAGCAGCCAAGATGGGAGCGGGAGGGCCGCGGATGAGCAGTTCTTC,TRBV4-3,TRBD2,TRBJ2-1
CASSSDRGNTEAFF,TGCGCCAGCAGCTCAGACAGGGGGAACACTGAAGCTTTCTTT,TRBV5-1,TRBD1,TRBJ1-1
CASSLSSWGLAFGGRDEQYF,TGTGCTAGCAGCTTAAGCTCTTGGGGACTAGCTTTCGGAGGGCGGGACGAGCAGTACTTC,TRBV7-7,TRBD2,TRBJ2-7
CATSAVYPGLAQYF,TGTGCCACCAGCGCCGTGTACCCGGGACTAGCGCAGTATTTT,TRBV15,TRBD2,TRBJ2-3
CAWSVRGGSYSGNTIYF,TGTGCCTGGAGTGTACGCGGGGGTAGTTACTCTGGAAACACCATATATTTT,TRBV30,.,TRBJ1-3
CASSLPRLAGARGNEQFF,TGCGCCAGCAGCTTGCCTCGACTAGCGGGAGCCCGGGGCAATGAGCAGTTCTTC,TRBV5-1,TRBD2,TRBJ2-1
CASSGTDTEAFF,TGTGCCAGCAGTGGGACAGACACTGAAGCTTTCTTT,TRBV2,.,TRBJ1-1
CASSPGGGNQPQHF,TGTGCCAGCAGCCCGGGGGGGGGCAATCAGCCCCAGCATTTT,TRBV4-2,.,TRBJ1-5
CASGKQGQNTEAFF,TGTGCCAGCGGGAAACAGGGACAAAACACTGAAGCTTTCTTT,TRBV7-9,.,TRBJ1-1
CASSLGQGSDTGELFF,TGCGCCAGCAGCTTGGGTCAGGGGTCAGACACCGGGGAGCTGTTTTTT,TRBV5-1,.,TRBJ2-2
CASSLGAGGSYEQYF,TGCGCCAGCAGCTTGGGGGCAGGGGGCTCCTACGAGCAGTACTTC,TRBV5-1,TRBD1,TRBJ2-7
CASRFGLANEKLFF,TGTGCCAGCAGATTCGGGTTGGCTAATGAAAAACTGTTTTTT,TRBV2,.,TRBJ1-4
CASSQGEGVNSGNTIYF,TGCGCCAGCAGCCAAGGGGAGGGCGTTAACTCTGGAAACACCATATATTTT,TRBV4-1,.,TRBJ1-3
CASSFTGTGANVLTF,TGTGCCAGCAGCTTCACAGGGACCGGGGCCAACGTCCTGACTTTC,TRBV7-2,.,TRBJ2-6
CASSPRSGPGSYNEQFF,TGTGCCAGCAGCCCCCGTAGCGGGCCTGGCTCCTACAATGAGCAGTTCTTC,TRBV9,TRBD2,TRBJ2-1
CASSQTGAVYEQYF,TGCGCCAGCAGCCAGACAGGGGCCGTCTACGAGCAGTACTTC,TRBV4-1,TRBD1,TRBJ2-7
CASSSDYSYNEQFF,TGTGCCAGCAGTTCAGACTATTCCTACAATGAGCAGTTCTTC,TRBV6-5,.,TRBJ2-1
CASSLGPTINEKLFF,TGCGCCAGCAGCTTGGGTCCTACTATAAATGAAAAACTGTTTTTT,TRBV5-1,.,TRBJ1-4
CASSSDWGRNIQYF,TGTGCCAGCAGCTCCGACTGGGGGCGGAACATTCAGTACTTC,TRBV7-2,.,TRBJ2-4
CASSLHPVNTGGAGNTIYF,TGCGCCAGCAGCCTGCACCCCGTTAACACAGGGGGCGCCGGAAACACCATATATTTT,TRBV5-1,TRBD1,TRBJ1-3
CASSQDLRQGVEKLFF,TGCGCCAGCAGCCAAGATTTAAGACAGGGGGTTGAAAAACTGTTTTTT,TRBV4-3,TRBD1,TRBJ1-4
CASSGAYSYNEQFF,TGTGCCAGCAGTGGAGCCTACTCCTACAATGAGCAGTTCTTC,TRBV28,.,TRBJ2-1
CASSLRVTGELFF,TGTGCCAGCAGCTTGAGAGTAACCGGGGAGCTGTTTTTT,TRBV11-3,.,TRBJ2-2
CAISDRGNYGYTF,TGTGCCATCAGTGATAGGGGTAACTATGGCTACACCTTC,TRBV10-3,.,TRBJ1-2
CASRGLAGANEQFF,TGTGCCAGCAGAGGACTAGCGGGAGCCAATGAGCAGTTCTTC,TRBV2,TRBD2,TRBJ2-1
CAIQKGTGSTGELFF,TGTGCCATCCAGAAAGGGACAGGGTCCACCGGGGAGCTGTTTTTT,TRBV6-1,TRBD1,TRBJ2-2
CASSLGEVNQPQHF,TGCGCCAGCAGCTTGGGAGAGGTCAATCAGCCCCAGCATTTT,TRBV5-1,.,TRBJ1-5
CASSFGGRAGYTDTQYF,TGTGCCAGCAGCTTTGGGGGGCGAGCGGGATACACAGATACGCAGTATTTT,TRBV5-4,.,TRBJ2-3
CASSPMAGRTGELFF,TGTGCCAGCAGCCCTATGGCAGGGAGGACCGGGGAGCTGTTTTTT,TRBV9,.,TRBJ2-2
CASSPDSHYEQYF,TGTGCCAGCAGCCCTGACAGCCACTACGAGCAGTACTTC,TRBV5-4,.,TRBJ2-7
CASSLGRSGSYTGELFF,TGCGCCAGCAGCTTGGGGAGATCGGGAAGTTACACCGGGGAGCTGTTTTTT,TRBV5-1,.,TRBJ2-2
CASSPGTSGRDTQYF,TGTGCCAGTAGTCCTGGGACTAGCGGGAGGGATACGCAGTACTTC,TRBV19,TRBD2,TRBJ2-7
CASKPPGAYEQYF,TGTGCCAGCAAGCCCCCGGGGGCCTACGAGCAGTACTTC,TRBV28,.,TRBJ2-7
CASSLVGTGNAEQYF,TGTGCCAGCAGCTTAGTTGGGACAGGGAATGCCGAGCAGTACTTC,TRBV7-9,TRBD1,TRBJ2-7
CASSSDRGYEQYF,TGCGCCAGCAGCTCTGACAGGGGCTACGAGCAGTACTTC,TRBV5-1,TRBD1,TRBJ2-7
CASKGQGFGYTF,TGTGCCAGCAAGGGACAGGGGTTTGGCTACACCTTC,TRBV6-5,TRBD1,TRBJ1-2
CSVLDRAAGNTIYF,TGCAGCGTCCTGGACAGGGCTGCTGGAAACACCATATATTTT,TRBV29-1,TRBD1,TRBJ1-3
CASSEDEGNTIYF,TGTGCCAGCAGTGAAGATGAGGGAAACACCATATATTTT,TRBV6-1,.,TRBJ1-3
CASSPGGAAKNIQYF,TGTGCCAGCAGTCCCGGGGGGGCGGCCAAAAACATTCAGTACTTC,TRBV6-5,TRBD2,TRBJ2-4
CATQLGGQETQYF,TGTGCCACGCAGCTGGGGGGTCAAGAGACCCAGTACTTC,TRBV15,.,TRBJ2-5
CASRGAARTDTQYF,TGTGCCAGCAGGGGGGCGGCCCGCACAGATACGCAGTATTTT,TRBV28,.,TRBJ2-3